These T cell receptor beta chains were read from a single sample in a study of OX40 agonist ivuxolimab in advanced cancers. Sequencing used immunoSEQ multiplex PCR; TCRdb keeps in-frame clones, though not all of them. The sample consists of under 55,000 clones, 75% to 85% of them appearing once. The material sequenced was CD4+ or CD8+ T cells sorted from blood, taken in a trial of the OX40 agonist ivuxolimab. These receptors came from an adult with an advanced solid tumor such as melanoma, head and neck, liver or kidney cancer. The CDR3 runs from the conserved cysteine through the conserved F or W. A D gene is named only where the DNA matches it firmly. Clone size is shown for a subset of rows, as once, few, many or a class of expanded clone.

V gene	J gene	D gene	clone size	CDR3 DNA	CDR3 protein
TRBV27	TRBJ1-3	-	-	TGTGCCAGCAGTCCATTTACGGGGCCAGGAAACACCATATATTTT	CASSPFTGPGNTIYF
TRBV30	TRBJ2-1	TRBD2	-	TGTGCCTGGAGTCGCGGGACTAGCGGGCTTAATGAGCAGTTCTTC	CAWSRGTSGLNEQFF
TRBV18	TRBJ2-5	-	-	TGTGCCAGCTCACCACTTGGGCGCAGAAAGCCGCAAGAGACCCAGTACTTC	CASSPLGRRKPQETQYF
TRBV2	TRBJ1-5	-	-	TGTGCCAGCTCCCGACGGGTTAGGGGAATCAATCAGCCCCAGCATTTT	CASSRRVRGINQPQHF
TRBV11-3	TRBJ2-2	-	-	TGTGCCAGCAGCTTATCAGGTGCCGGGGAGCTGTTTTTT	CASSLSGAGELFF
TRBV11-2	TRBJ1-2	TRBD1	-	TGTGCCACCAGGGGGGACTCCTATGGCTACACCTTC	CATRGDSYGYTF
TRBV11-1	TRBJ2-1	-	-	TGTGCCAGCACCAACCCTTCTCGTCAATTTTATGAGCAGTTCTTC	CASTNPSRQFYEQFF
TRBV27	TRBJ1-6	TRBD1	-	TGTGCCAGCAGTGCTTCCGGGACAGGGGGCAATAATTCACCCCTCCACTTT	CASSASGTGGNNSPLHF
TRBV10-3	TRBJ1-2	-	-	TGTGCCATCAGTGGTACAGGGACTAACTATGGCTACACCTTC	CAISGTGTNYGYTF
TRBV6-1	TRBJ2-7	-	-	TGTGCCAGCAGTTCACCGGGACTTCCCTACGAGCAGTACTTC	CASSSPGLPYEQYF
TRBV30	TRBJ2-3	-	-	TGTGCCTGGAGTCAGGGGTCACCAGATACGCAGTATTTT	CAWSQGSPDTQYF
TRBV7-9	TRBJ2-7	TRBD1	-	TGTGCCAGCAGCTCTAGCCGACAGGGGCCCTTTATGGAGCAGTACTTC	CASSSSRQGPFMEQYF
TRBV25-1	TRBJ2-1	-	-	TGTGCCAGCAGTCGACGGGGTGAGCAGTTCTTC	CASSRRGEQFF
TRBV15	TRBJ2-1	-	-	TGTGCCACCAGCAGAGCTAGAGCAGAAGGGTTGAATGAGCAGTTCTTC	CATSRARAEGLNEQFF
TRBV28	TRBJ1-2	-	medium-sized	TGTGCCAGCAGGAGTGACCGGGGGACAAACTATGGCTACACCTTC	CASRSDRGTNYGYTF
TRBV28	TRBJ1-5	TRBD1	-	TGTGCCAGCAGTTTTAAACAGGGGGCGGTTCAGCCCCAGCATTTT	CASSFKQGAVQPQHF
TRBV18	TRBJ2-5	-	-	TGTGCCAGCTCACAACCGATGGGGGAGACCCAGTACTTC	CASSQPMGETQYF
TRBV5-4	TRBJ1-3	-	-	TGTGCCAGCAGCTTGGCTGGAAACACCATATATTTT	CASSLAGNTIYF
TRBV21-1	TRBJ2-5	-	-	TGTGCCAGCAGCAAAGGGACGGATTGGCAGGGAGTGCAAGAGACCCAGTACTTC	CASSKGTDWQGVQETQYF
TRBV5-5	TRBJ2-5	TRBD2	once	TGTGCCAGCAGCCTATTAGCGGGAGGACGAGGAGAGACCCAGTACTTC	CASSLLAGGRGETQYF
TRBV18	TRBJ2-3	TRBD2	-	TGTGCCAGCTCATACTATAGCGGGAGGGGCACAGATACGCAGTATTTT	CASSYYSGRGTDTQYF
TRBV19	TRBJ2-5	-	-	TGTGCCAGTAGTACATGGATGGGGAGCCAGTACTTC	CASSTWMGSQYF
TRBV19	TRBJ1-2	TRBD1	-	TGTGCCAGTAAACCGGGACAGGGTGGTGGTGGCTACACCTTC	CASKPGQGGGGYTF
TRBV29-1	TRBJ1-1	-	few	TGCAGCGTTGATCCGGATAGGGGACCCACTGAAGCTTTCTTT	CSVDPDRGPTEAFF
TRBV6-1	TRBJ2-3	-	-	TGTGCCAGCAGTATATACCGCACAGATACGCAGTATTTT	CASSIYRTDTQYF
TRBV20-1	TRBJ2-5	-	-	TGCAGTGCTAAATCCGAAGAGACCCAGTACTTC	CSAKSEETQYF
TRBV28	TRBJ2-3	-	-	TGTGCCAGCAGTCTCCTGTGGCTGCGGGGAAGCACAGATACGCAGTATTTT	CASSLLWLRGSTDTQYF
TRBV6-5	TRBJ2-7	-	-	TGTGCCAGCAGTTACTCGGCTAAAGGGTACTCCTACGAGCAGTACTTC	CASSYSAKGYSYEQYF
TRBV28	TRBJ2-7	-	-	TGTGCCAGCACATTGGGGTATAGCGGCTACGAGCAGTACTTC	CASTLGYSGYEQYF
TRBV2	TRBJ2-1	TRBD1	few	TGTGCCAGCACGAGGGACAGGGGTATCAATGAGCAGTTCTTC	CASTRDRGINEQFF
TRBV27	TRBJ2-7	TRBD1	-	TGTGCCAGCAGTCTTCTGGGGACAGGGTCGGTCGAGCAGTACTTC	CASSLLGTGSVEQYF
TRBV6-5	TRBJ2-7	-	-	TGTGCCAGCAGTGGACAGACCTACGAGCAGTACTTC	CASSGQTYEQYF
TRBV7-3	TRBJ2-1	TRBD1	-	TGTGCCAGCAGCCCACAGGGGGCTGGGAATGAGCAGTTCTTC	CASSPQGAGNEQFF
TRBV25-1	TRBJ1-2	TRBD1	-	TGTGCCAGCAGTGAAACAGGGGGGGCAAACTATGGCTACACCTTC	CASSETGGANYGYTF
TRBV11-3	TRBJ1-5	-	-	TGTGCCAGCAGCTTGGCGGAATCTTCGACTAACGTTAGCAATCAGCCCCAGCATTTT	CASSLAESSTNVSNQPQHF
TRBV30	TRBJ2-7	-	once	TGTGCCTGGAGTGTACTAGGGGGAGCCTACGAGCAGTACTTC	CAWSVLGGAYEQYF
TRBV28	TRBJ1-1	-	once	TGTGCCAGCAGGGAATCCGGGACACCGAACACTGAAGCTTTCTTT	CASRESGTPNTEAFF
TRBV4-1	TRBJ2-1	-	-	TGCGCCAGCAGCCAAGTCAATATGGGCCTTTACAATGAGCAGTTCTTC	CASSQVNMGLYNEQFF
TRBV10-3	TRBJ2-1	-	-	TGTGCCATCAGTGAGCCCGGGGGCTCCTACAATGAGCAGTTCTTC	CAISEPGGSYNEQFF
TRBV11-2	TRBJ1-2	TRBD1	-	TGTGCCAGCAGCTCTCCTGGCGGGACAGGGGTAAACTATGGCTACACCTTC	CASSSPGGTGVNYGYTF
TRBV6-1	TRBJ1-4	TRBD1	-	TGTGCCAGCAGTGGTACAGGGGTAGGGCGTAATGAAAAACTGTTTTTT	CASSGTGVGRNEKLFF
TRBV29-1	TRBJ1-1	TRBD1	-	TGCAGCGCAGGACAGGGGGCCATTCGGACTGAAGCTTTCTTT	CSAGQGAIRTEAFF
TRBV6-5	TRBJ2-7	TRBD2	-	TGTGCCAGCAGTCTGACTAGCGGGAGGGGGCCGCAGTACTTC	CASSLTSGRGPQYF
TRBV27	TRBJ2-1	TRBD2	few	TGTGCCAGCAGTTATTTAACTAGCGGGGACAATGAGCAGTTCTTC	CASSYLTSGDNEQFF
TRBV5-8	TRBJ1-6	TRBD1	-	TGTGCCAGCAGCCGGCGACAGGGGGCTAATTCACCCCTCCACTTT	CASSRRQGANSPLHF
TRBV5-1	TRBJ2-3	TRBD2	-	TGCGCCAGCAGCGAGGCGGGGGGCAAGTCAGATACGCAGTATTTT	CASSEAGGKSDTQYF
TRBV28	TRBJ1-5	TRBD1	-	TGTGCCAGCAGCTCCTCAGGGGGTAGCAATCAGCCCCAGCATTTT	CASSSSGGSNQPQHF
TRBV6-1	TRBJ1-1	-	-	TGTGCCAGCATACCGACTTTGCAGGGGCGGGCTTTCTTT	CASIPTLQGRAFF
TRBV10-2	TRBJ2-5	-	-	TGCGCCAGCAAGGGGCTTACAGGGTTCGGAGAGACCCAGTACTTC	CASKGLTGFGETQYF
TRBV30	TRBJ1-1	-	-	TGTGCCTGGACCCCAGGGCCGAGCTTACACGCTGAAGCTTTCTTT	CAWTPGPSLHAEAFF
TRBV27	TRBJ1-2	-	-	TGTGCCAGCTCCCCTCCCCTCGGTGGCTACACCTTC	CASSPPLGGYTF
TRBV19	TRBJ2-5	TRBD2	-	TGTGCCAGTAGTACTAGCGGGGGATTGGCAGAGACCCAGTACTTC	CASSTSGGLAETQYF
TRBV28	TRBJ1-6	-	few	TGTGCCAGCAGCTCTGGCGGATATAATTCACCCCTCCACTTT	CASSSGGYNSPLHF
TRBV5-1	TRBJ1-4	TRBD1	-	TGCGCCAGCAGCTCCGGGACAGGTGGCGAAAAACTGTTTTTT	CASSSGTGGEKLFF
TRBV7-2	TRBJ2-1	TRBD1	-	TGTGCCAGCAGCCGGGACAGGGCCAGAAATGAGCAGTTCTTC	CASSRDRARNEQFF
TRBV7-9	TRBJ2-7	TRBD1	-	TGTGCCAGCAGCGGAGACAGGGTTGCCTACGAGCAGTACTTC	CASSGDRVAYEQYF
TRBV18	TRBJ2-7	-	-	TGTGCCAGCTCACCGGGACTCGGGGGAGTTTACGAGCAGTACTTC	CASSPGLGGVYEQYF
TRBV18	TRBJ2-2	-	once	TGTGCCAGCTCACCTCTCCTTACAAATGCCGGGGAGCTGTTTTTT	CASSPLLTNAGELFF
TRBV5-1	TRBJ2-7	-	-	TGCGCCAGCAGCTTAGGAGGAACCCCGCCCGAGCAGTACTTC	CASSLGGTPPEQYF